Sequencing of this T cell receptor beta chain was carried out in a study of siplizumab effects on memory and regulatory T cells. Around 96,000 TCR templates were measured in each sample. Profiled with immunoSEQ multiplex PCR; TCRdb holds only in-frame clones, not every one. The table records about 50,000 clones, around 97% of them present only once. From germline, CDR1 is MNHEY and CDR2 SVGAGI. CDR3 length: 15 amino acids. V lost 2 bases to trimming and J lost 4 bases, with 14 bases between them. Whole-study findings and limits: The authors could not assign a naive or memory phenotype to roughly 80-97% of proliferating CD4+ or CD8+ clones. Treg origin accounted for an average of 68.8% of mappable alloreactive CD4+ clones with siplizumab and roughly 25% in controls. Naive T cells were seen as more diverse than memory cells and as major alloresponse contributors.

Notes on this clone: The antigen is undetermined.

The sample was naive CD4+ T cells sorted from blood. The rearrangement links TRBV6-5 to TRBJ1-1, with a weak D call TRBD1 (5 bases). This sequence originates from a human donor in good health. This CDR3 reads CASSYGGAVGTEAFF. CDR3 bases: TGTGCCAGCAGTTACGGTGGGGCTGTAGGCACTGAAGCTTTCTTT.